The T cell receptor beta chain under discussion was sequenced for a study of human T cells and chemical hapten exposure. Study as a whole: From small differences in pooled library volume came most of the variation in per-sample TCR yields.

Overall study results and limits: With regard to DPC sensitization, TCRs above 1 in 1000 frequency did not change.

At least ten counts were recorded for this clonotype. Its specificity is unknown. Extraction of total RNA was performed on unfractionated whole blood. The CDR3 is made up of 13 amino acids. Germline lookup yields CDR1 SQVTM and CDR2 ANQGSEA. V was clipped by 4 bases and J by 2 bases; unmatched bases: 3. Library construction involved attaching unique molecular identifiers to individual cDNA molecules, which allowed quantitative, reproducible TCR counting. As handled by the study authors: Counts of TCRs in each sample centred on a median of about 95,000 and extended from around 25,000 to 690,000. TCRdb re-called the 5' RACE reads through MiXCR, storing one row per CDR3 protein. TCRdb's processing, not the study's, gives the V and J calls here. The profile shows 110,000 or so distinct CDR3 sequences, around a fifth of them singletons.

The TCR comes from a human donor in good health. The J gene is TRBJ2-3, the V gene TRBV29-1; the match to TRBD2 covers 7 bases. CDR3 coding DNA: TGCAGCGTTGGGGGGGGAAACACAGATACGCAGTATTTT. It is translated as CSVGGGNTDTQYF.